These 25 T cell receptor beta chains originate from one sample sequenced in a study of early stage breast cancer tumors. Produced via immunoSEQ multiplex PCR; TCRdb's table is partial and in-frame only. This table holds roughly 19,000 clones, more than 75% found once. The material sequenced was blood. These receptors all stem from a person aged 55-75 years with breast cancer.

This chain joins TRBV29-1 and TRBJ2-1; the D gene could be TRBD1 or TRBD2 (5 bases each). This CDR3 has 13 residues. V lost 5 bases to trimming and J lost 5 bases, with 13 bases between them. From germline, CDR1 is SQVTM and CDR2 ANQGSEA. The CDR3 nucleotides are TGCAGCGTTTTTGGGGGAGCGCACAATGAGCAGTTCTTC. Amino acids: CSVFGGAHNEQFF.

V is TRBV2 and J is TRBJ2-3; D ambiguous. Trimming removed 5 bases at V and 1 base at J, with 4 bases between. The length of the CDR3 is 12 residues. Germline V gene sequence: CDR1 SNHLY, CDR2 FYNNEI. The CDR3 DNA reads as TGTGCCAGCAGTTGGGGCACAGATACGCAGTATTTT. Residues: CASSWGTDTQYF. Full variable domain (remainder filled in from reference TRBV2 and TRBJ2-3): EPEVTQTPSHQVTQMGQEVILRCVPISNHLYFYWYRQILGQKVEFLVSFYNNEISEKSEIFDDQFSVERPDGSNFTLKIRSTKLEDSAMYFCASSWGTDTQYFGPGTRLTVL.

Only one count was recorded for this clone. V gene TRBV5-5 combines with J gene TRBJ1-5; maybe TRBD1 (6 bases). Trimming took 4 bases from V and 5 from J, leaving 10 bases between them. Per the germline V gene, CDR1 is SGHKS and CDR2 is YYEKEE (reference sequence). The CDR3 totals 13 residues. CDR3 loop: CASSRTVHQPQHF. The CDR3, as DNA: TGTGCCAGCAGCCGGACAGTACATCAGCCCCAGCATTTT.

This chain links TRBV27 with TRBJ2-3; D call uncertain. Trimming took off 6 bases at V and 2 bases at J, with 15 bases between the two ends. Germline values: CDR1 MNHEY, CDR2 SMNVEV (reference sequence). The CDR3 spans 15 residues. Here the CDR3 reads CASRRSGASTDTQYF. In DNA, the CDR3 is TGTGCCAGCAGGCGGTCCGGCGCATCCACAGATACGCAGTATTTT.

The chain couples TRBV7-2 to TRBJ2-7; the D gene is possibly TRBD1 (6 bases). The CDR3 has 15 amino acids. CDR1 and CDR2 from the germline V gene are SGHTA and FQGNSA. The V gene lost 2 bases and the J gene lost 1 base, with 12 bases spanning the gap. The CDR3 coding sequence is TGTGCCAGCAGCTTAAGCAGGGGCATGTCCTACGAGCAGTACTTC. Amino acid sequence: CASSLSRGMSYEQYF.

This chain joins TRBV4-1 and TRBJ1-4; the match to TRBD1 covers 11 bases. Germline values: CDR1 MGHRA, CDR2 YSYEKL. Trimming removed 9 bases from V and 3 bases from J; junction bases left unmatched: 6. This CDR3 spans 15 amino acids. CDR3 in amino acids: CARRDRGGSNEKLFF. CDR3 in DNA: TGCGCCAGGCGGGACAGGGGGGGGTCTAATGAAAAACTGTTTTTT.

The chain has TRBV9 and TRBJ2-5, with TRBD1 identical over 8 bases. The V and J ends lost 2 bases and 6 bases, in that order; junction bases with no gene match: 3. The CDR3 covers 13 residues. Germline V CDR1 and CDR2: SGDLS, YYNGEE. The CDR3 sequence: CASSVTGGKTQYF. The CDR3 DNA is TGTGCCAGCAGCGTTACAGGGGGGAAGACCCAGTACTTC.

This rearrangement joins TRBV5-4 to TRBJ2-5, with 8 nucleotides matching TRBD2. In germline, CDR1 is SGHNT, CDR2 YYREEE (reference sequence). V lost 5 bases, J lost 5 bases, and 14 bases stayed unmatched. This CDR3 is built from 16 residues. The CDR3 reads CASRPRPAGGQETQYF. As DNA, the CDR3 is TGTGCCAGCAGACCCCGGCCCGCGGGAGGACAGGAGACCCAGTACTTC.

The genes are TRBV27 and TRBJ2-7; D possibly corresponds to TRBD1 (6 bases). The CDR3 runs 12 residues. Germline V CDR1 and CDR2: MNHEY, SMNVEV (reference sequence). With 5 bases removed from V and 6 bases from J, the gap between germline ends came to 11 bases. The DNA of the CDR3 is TGTGCCAGCAGTCTACAGGGCTCCGAGCAGTACTTC. Protein product: CASSLQGSEQYF.

The chain combines TRBV20-1 with TRBJ2-1; no clear D. The germline V and J ends were trimmed by 4 bases and 10 bases, with 8 bases remaining between them. There are 10 residues in the CDR3. Germline V gene data show CDR1 as DFQATT and CDR2 as SNEGSKA (reference sequence). As DNA, the CDR3 is TGCAGTGCTATCAACCGGGAGCAGTTCTTC. This encodes CSAINREQFF.

This clone was observed a few times. The V and J genes are TRBV2 and TRBJ1-1; D call uncertain. Germline values: CDR1 SNHLY, CDR2 FYNNEI. Trimming removed 4 bases at V and 0 bases at J, with 12 bases between. This CDR3 spans 15 amino acids. DNA of the CDR3: TGTGCCAGCAGTGTGGCAGGCAACATGAACACTGAAGCTTTCTTT. This gives the protein CASSVAGNMNTEAFF. The full variable domain, its missing parts supplied by reference TRBV2 and TRBJ1-1, is EPEVTQTPSHQVTQMGQEVILRCVPISNHLYFYWYRQILGQKVEFLVSFYNNEISEKSEIFDDQFSVERPDGSNFTLKIRSTKLEDSAMYFCASSVAGNMNTEAFFGQGTRLTVV.

The rearrangement uses TRBV5-5 and TRBJ2-7, with a possible D match to TRBD2 (6 bases). Germline lookup yields CDR1 SGHKS and CDR2 YYEKEE (reference sequence). The CDR3 contains 16 residues. Trimming pared 0 bases from V and 0 bases from J, leaving 13 bases between. The CDR3 loop reads CASSLEGGISSYEQYF. The CDR3 nucleotides are TGTGCCAGCAGCTTGGAGGGCGGGATCAGCTCCTACGAGCAGTACTTC.

This sequence joins TRBV11-3 and TRBJ1-2; perhaps TRBD1 as D (5 bases). The CDR3 has 15 amino acids. Germline loops: CDR1 SGHNT, CDR2 YENEEA. Trimming cost V 5 bases and J 1 base, with 14 bases left between them. In nucleotides, the CDR3 is TGTGCCAGCAGCCCCCCGGGACGGGGTAACTATGGCTACACCTTC. Its protein is CASSPPGRGNYGYTF.

The chain employs TRBV6-6 and TRBJ2-3; tentative D call: TRBD2 (5 bases). V gave up 7 bases and J gave up 3 bases, with 14 bases separating them. This CDR3 has 14 amino acids. CDR1 MNHNY and CDR2 SVGAGI come from the germline V gene (reference sequence). CDR3 DNA: TGTGCCAGCACTCAGGACGGAGGAACAGATACGCAGTATTTT. Translation: CASTQDGGTDTQYF.

The CDR3 sequence is CASSFSPSGGGETQYF. DNA of the CDR3: TGCGCCAGCAGTTTCTCCCCTAGCGGGGGCGGTGAGACCCAGTACTTC. The chain recombines TRBV5-1 with TRBJ2-5; 10 nucleotides agree with TRBD2. This CDR3 region has 16 residues. The trim removed 5 bases at V and 5 bases at J, leaving 12 bases unmatched. Germline assignment: CDR1 SGHRS and CDR2 YFSETQ.

The chain carries TRBV29-1 and TRBJ2-7, with TRBD1 as a possible D gene (5 bases). CDR3 length: 14 amino acids. In germline, CDR1 is SQVTM, CDR2 ANQGSEA. Trimming left V 4 bases short and J 6 bases short, with 19 bases between. The CDR3 here is CSVGQGSSYGEQYF. The CDR3 region has the DNA TGCAGCGTTGGCCAGGGATCTTCCTACGGCGAGCAGTACTTC.

This clone appeared a single time. The genes are TRBV4-1 and TRBJ1-1; weak D call: TRBD1 (6 bases). Germline-derived CDR1 and CDR2 are MGHRA and YSYEKL. The CDR3 sequence is 15 residues long. The V gene lost 3 bases and the J gene lost 6 bases, with 17 bases spanning the gap. The CDR3 sequence: CASSHSTGWGSEAFF. The CDR3 DNA sequence: TGCGCCAGCAGCCATTCGACAGGATGGGGCTCTGAAGCTTTCTTT.

This sequence joins TRBV6-5 and TRBJ2-4; D ambiguous. Looked up from germline, CDR1 is MNHEY and CDR2 is SVGAGI. The CDR3 runs to 16 residues. Between the trimmed V and J ends, which lost 0 bases and 2 bases, there was a span of 11 bases. DNA of the CDR3: TGTGCCAGCAGTTACTCGGAAAGGGAATCCAAAAACATTCAGTACTTC. It codes for CASSYSERESKNIQYF.

The genes are TRBV19 and TRBJ2-3; D is unclear. Trimming removed 3 bases from V and 0 bases from J, with 7 bases in between. The CDR3 runs 14 residues. Germline CDR1 is LNHDA and CDR2 is SQIVND (reference sequence). CDR3 sequence (DNA): TGTGCCAGTAGTATTCTCCTGAGCACAGATACGCAGTATTTT. Translating gives CASSILLSTDTQYF.

J is TRBJ2-1 and V is TRBV11-3; 10 bases line up with TRBD2. This CDR3 comprises 15 residues. Germline assignment: CDR1 SGHNT and CDR2 YENEEA. J gave up 9 bases and V 5 bases, and 10 bases lay outside the gene matches. CDR3 amino acids: CASSLTGTSDGEQFF. The CDR3 DNA reads as TGTGCCAGCAGCCTTACCGGGACTAGCGACGGTGAGCAGTTCTTC.

This clone came up a few times. The V call is TRBV19, the J call TRBJ2-1; 7 bases map to TRBD1. The germline CDR1 and CDR2 sequences are LNHDA and SQIVND (reference sequence). CDR3 length: 15 amino acids. Trimming cost V 4 bases and J 6 bases; bases outside gene matches: 9. CDR3 bases: TGTGCCAGTAGTACCCTCTTAGGGGGCCTCAATGAGCAGTTCTTC. Translation gives CASSTLLGGLNEQFF.

V and J are TRBV5-4 and TRBJ2-6; D unresolved. From germline, CDR1 is SGHNT and CDR2 YYREEE (reference sequence). Trimming removed 0 bases at V and 3 bases at J, with 7 bases between. CDR3 size: 15 residues. The CDR3, as DNA: TGTGCCAGCAGCTTGGACCCCTTTGGGGCCAACGTCCTGACTTTC. Amino acids: CASSLDPFGANVLTF.

The chain is built from TRBV4-2 and TRBJ1-1; D is undetermined. Trimming cost V 0 bases and J 1 base, with 6 bases left between them. From germline, CDR1 is LGHNA and CDR2 YNFKEQ. CDR3 length: 14 amino acids. CDR3 in amino acids: CASSQERQNTEAFF. As DNA, the CDR3 is TGTGCCAGCAGCCAAGAACGGCAGAACACTGAAGCTTTCTTT.

The chain links TRBV9 to TRBJ2-2; D could derive from TRBD1 or TRBD2 (5 bases each). The CDR3 has 16 residues. Germline V gene data show CDR1 as SGDLS and CDR2 as YYNGEE. The V end was cut by 4 bases, the J end by 0 bases, with 13 bases between. The CDR3, as DNA: TGTGCCAGCAGCTTTGCCGGGACGGCGAACACCGGGGAGCTGTTTTTT. This encodes CASSFAGTANTGELFF.

This chain connects TRBV27 to TRBJ2-3; a possible D gene is TRBD1 (6 bases). V dropped 7 bases and J dropped 7 bases, with 15 bases sitting between them. This CDR3 spans 13 amino acids. The germline V gene has CDR1 MNHEY and CDR2 SMNVEV (reference sequence). Here the CDR3 reads CASKFRGGYTQYF. Here the CDR3 DNA reads TGTGCCAGCAAATTCAGGGGTGGGTATACGCAGTATTTT.